Listed below are T cell receptor beta chains from one sample, sequenced in a study of OX40 agonist ivuxolimab in advanced cancers. The table came from immunoSEQ multiplex PCR; TCRdb's copy has only in-frame clones and leaves some out. The sample lists around 55,000 clones, around 77% seen once, with 5% to 6.5% in the top ten. The sample here was CD4+ or CD8+ T cells sorted from blood, taken in a trial of the OX40 agonist ivuxolimab. The origin of the receptors is an adult with an advanced solid tumor such as melanoma, head and neck, liver or kidney cancer. CDR3s include the opening cysteine and the closing phenylalanine or tryptophan. D genes are given only for firm matches. The size entry is marked missing in some rows and otherwise reads once, few, many or a size class.

NA	TRBD2	TRBV5-1	TRBJ2-2	TGCGCCAGCAGCTGGGGAGGGTCGGGAAACACCGGGGAGCTGTTTTTT	CASSWGGSGNTGELFF
NA	NA	TRBV7-2	TRBJ2-1	TGTGCCAGCAGCCCAGCCGCGGGGGCCCCCCATGAGCAGTTCTTC	CASSPAAGAPHEQFF
NA	NA	TRBV5-1	TRBJ1-4	TGCGCCAGCAGCCGATCATTTGGACAGAATGAAAAACTGTTTTTT	CASSRSFGQNEKLFF
NA	NA	TRBV14	TRBJ2-7	TGTGCCAGCAGCCAGAGGAGCGGGACAGGCGGCTACGAGCAGTACTTC	CASSQRSGTGGYEQYF
NA	NA	TRBV7-2	TRBJ1-2	TGTGCCAGCAGCTTAGCGCGTGGACAGTCCCATGGCTACACCTTC	CASSLARGQSHGYTF
few	NA	TRBV14	TRBJ2-6	TGTGCCAGCAGCACTCGCGGACGTTCTGGGGCCAACGTCCTGACTTTC	CASSTRGRSGANVLTF
NA	TRBD2	TRBV18	TRBJ2-3	TGTGCCAGCTCACCACCCCTAGCGGGGGGGCAAGATACGCAGTATTTT	CASSPPLAGGQDTQYF
NA	NA	TRBV6-1	TRBJ2-4	TGTGCCAGCAGTGAGGGACGACAGCTAGCCAAAAACATTCAGTACTTC	CASSEGRQLAKNIQYF
NA	NA	TRBV9	TRBJ2-3	TGTGCCAGCAGCAGAAGCACAGGGACCTCAGATACGCAGTATTTT	CASSRSTGTSDTQYF
NA	NA	TRBV7-9	TRBJ2-7	TGTGCCAGCAGCTTAACTGGTTACGAGCAGTACTTC	CASSLTGYEQYF
NA	NA	TRBV2	TRBJ2-3	TGTGCCAGCAGTGAAGCTTTAAGGAGGGCAGATACGCAGTATTTT	CASSEALRRADTQYF
NA	NA	TRBV2	TRBJ2-1	TGTGCCAGCAGCCAACTGCGTATTGACAATGAGCAGTTCTTC	CASSQLRIDNEQFF